These 22 T cell receptor beta chains share one sample of origin, sequenced in a study of response to subunit inactivated influenza vaccine. TCRdb ran MiXCR on the RT-PCR reads and lists one entry per CDR3 protein. Of some 600,000 distinct CDR3 sequences listed, about 14% are singletons. The sample was PBMCs from blood, taken roughly 2 weeks before vaccination. Every receptor here comes from a man in his fifties who received an inactivated influenza vaccine.

This clonotype was detected many times. CDR3 nucleotides: TGTGCCACCAGCAGAATAGGGACAGGGGGGTACAATGAGCAGTTCTTC. Its protein is CATSRIGTGGYNEQFF. This chain joins TRBV15 and TRBJ2-1; 11 bases fit TRBD1. Germline CDR1 LNHNV, CDR2 YYDKDF (reference sequence). V trimming: 2 bases; J trimming: 4 bases; junction bases outside the gene matches: 4. The CDR3 runs to 16 residues.

This clonotype was seen a few times. The rearrangement joins TRBV18 to TRBJ2-2, with D unclear. This CDR3 is built from 14 residues. The germline V gene has CDR1 KGHSH and CDR2 LQKENI. V dropped 2 bases and J dropped 5 bases, with 9 bases sitting between them. The CDR3 reads CASSPNLLTGELFF. The CDR3 DNA follows: TGTGCCAGCTCACCAAACCTCTTGACCGGGGAGCTGTTTTTT.

This clonotype was picked up a small number of times. The J gene is TRBJ1-2, the V gene TRBV4-1, with D possibly being TRBD1 (5 bases). The V end lost 3 bases, the J end lost 2 bases, and 10 bases lay between the germline ends. The CDR3 totals 14 residues. Germline CDR1 MGHRA, CDR2 YSYEKL. The CDR3 sequence is CASSHVGGNYGYTF. For the CDR3, the DNA is TGCGCCAGCAGCCACGTTGGGGGGAACTATGGCTACACCTTC.

The V and J genes are TRBV12-3 or TRBV12-4 and TRBJ2-5; 13 bases align to TRBD2. This CDR3 comprises 17 residues. The V and J ends lost 7 bases and 5 bases, in that order; junction bases with no gene match: 13. Here the CDR3 reads CASTPLAGGPEGETQYF. The DNA of the CDR3 is TGTGCCAGCACCCCACTAGCGGGAGGGCCCGAAGGGGAGACCCAGTACTTC.

The chain couples TRBV27 to TRBJ2-3; the D call may be TRBD1 or TRBD2 (6 bases each). V gave up 5 bases and J gave up 6 bases, with 15 bases separating them. The germline V gene has CDR1 MNHEY and CDR2 SMNVEV (reference sequence). The CDR3 sequence is 14 residues long. Here the CDR3 DNA reads TGTGCCAGCAGTCCTTTGGGGGGCGCCGATACGCAGTATTTT. Amino acids: CASSPLGGADTQYF.

This rearrangement joins TRBV27 to TRBJ1-2; D remains unclear. The CDR3 runs to 14 residues. Germline V gene sequence: CDR1 MNHEY, CDR2 SMNVEV (reference sequence). The V and J ends lost 5 bases and 4 bases respectively, with 14 bases between them. CDR3 loop: CASSPAKGVYGYTF. The CDR3 bases are TGTGCCAGCAGTCCTGCCAAGGGCGTCTATGGCTACACCTTC.

A few counts support this clonotype. CDR3 loop: CATSDPGLAENTGELFF. CDR3 nucleotides: TGTGCCACCAGTGACCCCGGACTAGCGGAGAACACCGGGGAGCTGTTTTTT. The gene calls are TRBV24-1 and TRBJ2-2, with 10 bases aligning to TRBD2. J lost 1 base, V lost 4 bases, and 5 bases had no gene match. Per germline, CDR1 KGHDR and CDR2 SFDVKD. This CDR3 comprises 17 residues.

The chain combines TRBV9 with TRBJ2-1; D gene ambiguous. Trimming left V 0 bases short and J 5 bases short, with 6 bases between. The germline CDR1 and CDR2 sequences are SGDLS and YYNGEE. The CDR3 has 13 residues. CDR3 sequence: CASSVAPHNEQFF. CDR3 in DNA: TGTGCCAGCAGCGTAGCGCCCCACAATGAGCAGTTCTTC.

This clonotype was seen repeatedly, ten times or more. This chain links TRBV19 with TRBJ1-2; D unresolved. Germline CDR1 LNHDA, CDR2 SQIVND (reference sequence). The V and J ends lost 6 bases and 6 bases respectively, with 8 bases between them. The CDR3 contains 11 residues. The chain's CDR3 is CASRGSDGYTF. CDR3 nucleotides: TGTGCCAGTAGAGGGAGTGATGGCTACACCTTC.

The rearrangement uses TRBV7-9 and TRBJ1-2; D is undetermined. This CDR3 has 12 residues. V lost 5 bases and J 5 bases, leaving 9 bases between the germline ends. Germline values: CDR1 SEHNR, CDR2 FQNEAQ (reference sequence). The CDR3: CASSPQYYGYTF. In nucleotides, the CDR3 is TGTGCCAGCAGCCCGCAATATTATGGCTACACCTTC.

V and J are TRBV18 and TRBJ2-1, with D perhaps given as TRBD1 or TRBD2 (5 bases each). CDR1 is KGHSH and CDR2 is LQKENI in the germline V gene. Between the trimmed V and J ends, which lost 0 bases and 3 bases, there was a span of 15 bases. CDR3 length equals 17 residues. The CDR3 nucleotides read TGTGCCAGCTCACCACCGCAGGGAGCGGTCGACTACAATGAGCAGTTCTTC. This encodes CASSPPQGAVDYNEQFF.

The chain uses TRBV28 and TRBJ2-7, with D perhaps matching TRBD2 (5 bases). Trimming took 9 bases from V and 3 from J, leaving 15 bases between them. This CDR3 has 13 amino acids. Germline CDR1 MDHEN, CDR2 SYDVKM. The CDR3 sequence: CASRRRSIYEQYF. DNA of the CDR3: TGTGCCAGTAGACGGAGGAGTATCTACGAGCAGTACTTC.

This clonotype was seen repeatedly, ten times or more. The rearrangement uses TRBV20-1 and TRBJ2-2, with a possible D match to TRBD1 (6 bases). CDR1 and CDR2 from the germline V gene are DFQATT and SNEGSKA (reference sequence). The V end lost 2 bases, the J end lost 3 bases, and 7 bases lay between the germline ends. The CDR3 loop spans 13 amino acids. CDR3 protein: CSARQGYTGELFF. CDR3 sequence (DNA): TGCAGTGCTAGACAGGGGTACACCGGGGAGCTGTTTTTT.

This clonotype was observed at least ten times. The rearrangement uses TRBV5-6 and TRBJ2-3; no reliable D call. The CDR3 has 13 amino acids. V was clipped by 2 bases and J by 0 bases, with 4 bases between them. The germline V gene has CDR1 SGHDT and CDR2 YYEEEE. The CDR3 region is CASSFPSTDTQYF. CDR3 nucleotide sequence: TGTGCCAGCAGCTTCCCTAGCACAGATACGCAGTATTTT.

Many counts were recorded for this clonotype. The J gene is TRBJ1-2, the V gene TRBV12-3 or TRBV12-4; 7 bases align to TRBD1. The CDR3 sequence is 13 residues long. V was clipped by 6 bases and J by 7 bases; unmatched bases: 8. The CDR3 region has the DNA TGTGCCAGCAGCCCGACAGGGTTCGGTGGCTACACCTTC. Translating it yields CASSPTGFGGYTF.

The genes are TRBV30 and TRBJ1-2; D not certain. Germline CDR1 and CDR2: GTSNPN and SVGIG (reference sequence). Trimming cost V 4 bases and J 4 bases, with 7 bases left between them. The CDR3 is made up of 11 amino acids. CDR3 protein: CAWTTFYGYTF. CDR3 sequence (DNA): TGTGCCTGGACCACGTTCTATGGCTACACCTTC.

There are a few counts of this clonotype. This chain connects TRBV12-3 or TRBV12-4 to TRBJ1-5, with a tentative D call TRBD1 (5 bases). V gave up 5 bases and J gave up 0 bases, with 11 bases separating them. CDR3 length equals 15 residues. The CDR3 region is CASSPRDHSNQPQHF. The CDR3 DNA reads as TGTGCCAGCAGTCCTCGGGACCATAGCAATCAGCCCCAGCATTTT.

In its sample, this clonotype was seen a few times. This chain connects TRBV29-1 to TRBJ1-2; no clear D. The CDR3 runs 11 residues. CDR1 and CDR2 from the germline V gene are SQVTM and ANQGSEA. V lost 7 bases and J lost 7, with 13 bases in between. The CDR3 nucleotides are TGCAGCGGACTGCACTGGGCTGGCTACACCTTC. This codes for CSGLHWAGYTF.

This chain connects TRBV7-2 to TRBJ2-5, with 7 bases that match TRBD1. This CDR3 contains 14 residues. The germline gives CDR1 SGHTA, CDR2 FQGNSA. The junction had 7 bases not matched to a gene; V was cut back by 6 bases and J by 3 bases. CDR3 in DNA: TGTGCCAGCAGGGCCGGGACAGTAGAAGAGACCCAGTACTTC. It translates to CASRAGTVEETQYF.

This clonotype was detected only a few times. The gene calls are TRBV24-1 and TRBJ2-1; TRBD2 matches at 10 bases. Per the germline V gene, CDR1 is KGHDR and CDR2 is SFDVKD. CDR3 length equals 14 residues. The V gene end was trimmed by 5 bases and the J gene end by 9 bases; junction bases not matched to a gene: 6. The chain's CDR3 is CATSGSGRATEQFF. CDR3 DNA: TGTGCCACCAGTGGCAGCGGGAGGGCCACTGAGCAGTTCTTC.

This clonotype was detected ten times or more. This chain connects TRBV12-3 or TRBV12-4 to TRBJ2-1; 8 nucleotides line up with TRBD2. Trimming removed 3 bases from V and 9 bases from J; junction bases left unmatched: 7. The CDR3 has 14 residues. The CDR3 spells CASSLTGGPSEQFF. The CDR3 DNA sequence: TGTGCCAGCAGTTTGACGGGAGGGCCTAGTGAGCAGTTCTTC.

This clonotype showed up just a few times. The chain uses TRBV7-2 and TRBJ2-7; D tentatively fits TRBD1 or TRBD2 (5 bases each). CDR3 length: 13 amino acids. The germline V and J ends were trimmed by 3 bases and 6 bases, with 12 bases remaining between them. Germline CDR1 SGHTA, CDR2 FQGNSA. The CDR3 is CASSFFRDGEQYF. In DNA, the CDR3 is TGTGCCAGCAGCTTCTTTCGGGACGGCGAGCAGTACTTC.